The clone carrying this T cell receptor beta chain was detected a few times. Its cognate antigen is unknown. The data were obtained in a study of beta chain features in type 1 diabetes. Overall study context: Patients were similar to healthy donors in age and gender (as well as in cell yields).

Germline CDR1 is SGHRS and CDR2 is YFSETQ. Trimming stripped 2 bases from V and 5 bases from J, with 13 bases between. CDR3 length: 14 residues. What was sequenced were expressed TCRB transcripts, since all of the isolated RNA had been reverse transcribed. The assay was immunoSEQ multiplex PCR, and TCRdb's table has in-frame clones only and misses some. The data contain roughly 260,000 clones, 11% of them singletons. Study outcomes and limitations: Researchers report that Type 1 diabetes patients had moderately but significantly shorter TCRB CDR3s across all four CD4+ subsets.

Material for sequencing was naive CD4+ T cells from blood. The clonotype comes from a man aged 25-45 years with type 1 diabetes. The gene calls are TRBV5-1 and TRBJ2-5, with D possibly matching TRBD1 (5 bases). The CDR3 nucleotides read TGCGCCAGCAGCTTTGACCAGGGATATGAGACCCAGTACTTC. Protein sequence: CASSFDQGYETQYF.